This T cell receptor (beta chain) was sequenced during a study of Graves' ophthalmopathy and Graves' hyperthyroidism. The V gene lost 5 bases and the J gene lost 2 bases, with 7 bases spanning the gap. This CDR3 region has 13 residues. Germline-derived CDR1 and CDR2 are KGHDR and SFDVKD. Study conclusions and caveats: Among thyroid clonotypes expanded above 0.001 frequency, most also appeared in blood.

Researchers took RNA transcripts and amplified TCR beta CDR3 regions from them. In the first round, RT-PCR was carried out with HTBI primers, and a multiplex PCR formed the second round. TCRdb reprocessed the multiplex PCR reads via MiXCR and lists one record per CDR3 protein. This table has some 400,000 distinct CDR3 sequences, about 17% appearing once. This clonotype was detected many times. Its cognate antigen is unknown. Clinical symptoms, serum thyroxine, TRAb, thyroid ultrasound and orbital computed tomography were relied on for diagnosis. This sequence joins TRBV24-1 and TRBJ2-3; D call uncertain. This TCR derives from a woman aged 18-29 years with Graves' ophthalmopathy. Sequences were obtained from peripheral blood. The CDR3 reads CATSGTNTDTQYF. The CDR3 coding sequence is TGTGCCACCAGTGGGACGAACACAGATACGCAGTATTTT.